Sequencing of this T cell receptor beta chain was carried out in a study of blood T cell repertoires in COVID-19. Study summary: Samples of COVID-19 (acute and convalescent) were obtained from the United States, Italy and Spain. T cells, B-cell-depleted T cells, or PBMCs provided the cDNA or gDNA that served as material.

In the authors' workflow: It was from reference gene primer amplification that nucleated cell counts were estimated. The table came from immunoSEQ multiplex PCR; TCRdb's copy has only in-frame clones and leaves some out. That table supplies the V and J calls and clone size; D and trimming were determined from the DNA. The sample holds approximately 75,000 clones, over 65% seen once. From germline, CDR1 is SNHLY and CDR2 FYNNEI. This CDR3 region has 15 residues. Trimming stripped 4 bases from V and 4 bases from J, with 14 bases between. Sample: peripheral blood. The sequence came from a human donor with acute or convalescent COVID-19. The donor label of this sample is uncertain. The chain uses TRBV2 and TRBJ1-5; the D gene is possibly TRBD1 (5 bases). CDR3 region: CASSVGAGRNQPQHF. In DNA, the CDR3 is TGTGCCAGCAGTGTTGGGGCGGGAAGGAATCAGCCCCAGCATTTT.